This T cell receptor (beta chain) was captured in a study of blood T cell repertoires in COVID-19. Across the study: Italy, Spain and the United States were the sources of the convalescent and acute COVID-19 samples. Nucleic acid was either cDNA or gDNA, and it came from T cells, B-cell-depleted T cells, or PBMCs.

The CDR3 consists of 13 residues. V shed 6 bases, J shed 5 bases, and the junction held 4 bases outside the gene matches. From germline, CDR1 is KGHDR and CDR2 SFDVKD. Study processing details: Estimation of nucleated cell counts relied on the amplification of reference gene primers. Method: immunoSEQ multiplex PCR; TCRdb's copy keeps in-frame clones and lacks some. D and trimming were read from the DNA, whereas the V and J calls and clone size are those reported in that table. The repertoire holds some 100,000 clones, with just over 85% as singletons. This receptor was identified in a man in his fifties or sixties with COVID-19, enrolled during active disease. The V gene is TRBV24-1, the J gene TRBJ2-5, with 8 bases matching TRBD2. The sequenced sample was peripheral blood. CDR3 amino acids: CATSTGGPETQYF. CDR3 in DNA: TGTGCCACCAGTACGGGGGGGCCGGAGACCCAGTACTTC.